The clone carrying this TCR beta chain was observed a handful of times. Given a much more abundant clone one base away, this may be a read error. It was from around 20-30 mg of unsorted bulk tissue that RNA and DNA were co-extracted. Surgeons resected the patients' primary liver carcinomas. The source of the sample is a study of tumor-infiltrating lymphocytes in primary liver carcinoma. Synthesis of TCR beta cDNA was carried out from 500 ng total RNA with a constant-region primer. Employing slightly modified ARM-PCR, three nested multiplex PCR rounds were run, and these gave rise to the TCR beta libraries. PCR rounds one and two used TRBV1-TRBV30 forward primers with a C-beta reverse primer for approximately 10 cycles each. MiXCR, applied by TCRdb to the multiplex PCR reads, yields one record per CDR3 protein. The sample holds 75,000 to 80,000 distinct CDR3 sequences, 69% seen once. The CDR3 contains 12 residues. CDR1 WSHSY and CDR2 SAAADI come from the germline V gene. V lost 11 bases, J lost 4 bases, and 14 bases lay in between.

This rearrangement joins TRBV10-2 to TRBJ2-5; D possibly corresponds to TRBD2 (6 bases). The sequence derives from a man between 40 and 49 years old with primary liver carcinoma and hepatitis B virus infection. Sequences were obtained from tumor-adjacent normal liver tissue. CDR3 region: CAGGTSLETQYF. The CDR3 region has the DNA TGCGCCGGCGGGACGTCCCTAGAGACCCAGTACTTC.